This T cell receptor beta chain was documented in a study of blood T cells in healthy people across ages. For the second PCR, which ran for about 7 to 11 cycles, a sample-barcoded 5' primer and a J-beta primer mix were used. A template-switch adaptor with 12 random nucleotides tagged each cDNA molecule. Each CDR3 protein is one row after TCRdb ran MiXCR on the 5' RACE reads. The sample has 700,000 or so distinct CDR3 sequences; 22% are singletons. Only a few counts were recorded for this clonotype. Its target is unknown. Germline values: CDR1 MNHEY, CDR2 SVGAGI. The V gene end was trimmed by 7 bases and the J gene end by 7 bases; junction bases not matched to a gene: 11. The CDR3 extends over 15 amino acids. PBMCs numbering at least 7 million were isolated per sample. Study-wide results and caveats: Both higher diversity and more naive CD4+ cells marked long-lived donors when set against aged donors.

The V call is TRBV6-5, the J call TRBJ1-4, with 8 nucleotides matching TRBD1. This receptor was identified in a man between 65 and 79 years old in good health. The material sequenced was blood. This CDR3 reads CASTRDRGLTEKLFF. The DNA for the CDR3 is TGTGCCAGCACCAGAGACAGGGGACTTACTGAAAAACTGTTTTTT.